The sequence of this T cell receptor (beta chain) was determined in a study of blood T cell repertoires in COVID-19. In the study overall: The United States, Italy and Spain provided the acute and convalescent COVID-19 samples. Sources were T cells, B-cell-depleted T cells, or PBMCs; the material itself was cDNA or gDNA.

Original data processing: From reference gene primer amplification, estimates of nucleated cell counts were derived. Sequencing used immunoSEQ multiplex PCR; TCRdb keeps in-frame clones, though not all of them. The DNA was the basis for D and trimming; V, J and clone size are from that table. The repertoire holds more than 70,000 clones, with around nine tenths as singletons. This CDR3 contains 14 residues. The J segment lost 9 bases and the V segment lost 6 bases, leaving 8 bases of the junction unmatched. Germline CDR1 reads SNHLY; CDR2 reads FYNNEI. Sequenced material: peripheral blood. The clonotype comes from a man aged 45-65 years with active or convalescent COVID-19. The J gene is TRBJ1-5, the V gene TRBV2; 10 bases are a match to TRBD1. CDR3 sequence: CASRPGQGSSPQHF. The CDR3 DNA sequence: TGTGCCAGCAGACCGGGACAGGGGAGTTCGCCCCAGCATTTT.